This TCR beta chain was obtained from a study of cytomegalovirus exposure and HLA in healthy donors. Broader study findings: TCR beta sequences numbering some 17,000 were associated with HLA alleles at 0.05 false discovery rate in a later analysis.

The PCR was carried out with 60 Vbeta primers and 13 Jbeta primers. TCRdb's table, derived via immunoSEQ multiplex PCR, lists solely in-frame clones and lacks some. This table has more than 200,000 clones, about 80% appearing once. Trimming cost V 3 bases and J 4 bases; bases outside gene matches: 6. The CDR3 has 15 residues. Germline loops: CDR1 SGDLS, CDR2 YYNGEE. In regard to this clone: Its antigen remains unidentified.

Each of the donors was a healthy bone marrow donor. This TCR was recovered from a man younger than 30 in good health and CMV-seronegative. Sequences were obtained from PBMCs. This chain links TRBV9 with TRBJ2-1; 8 nucleotides match TRBD2. This chain's CDR3 is CASSGGLADYNEQFF. The DNA for the CDR3 is TGTGCCAGCAGCGGTGGACTAGCAGATTACAATGAGCAGTTCTTC.